This T cell receptor beta chain was sequenced in a study of cytomegalovirus exposure and HLA in healthy donors. This clone occurred a few times. The primer mix had 60 Vbeta and 13 Jbeta primers. TCRdb keeps only in-frame clones here, not all; method: immunoSEQ multiplex PCR. The data contain roughly 150,000 clones, 55% to 85% of them singletons. The sequence was collected from a man aged 35 to 55 in good health and CMV-seronegative. Sequenced: PBMCs.

CDR3 nucleotide sequence: TGTGCCAGCAGCTCCGTCGGGGGGAGGCATGAGCAGTTCTTC. Encoded protein: CASSSVGGRHEQFF. The chain uses TRBV7-3 and TRBJ2-1; 7 positions agree with TRBD2. The V gene end was trimmed by 4 bases and the J gene end by 8 bases; junction bases not matched to a gene: 8. Germline V gene sequence: CDR1 SGHTA, CDR2 FQGTGA. CDR3 size: 14 residues. The full variable domain, in which reference TRBV7-3 and TRBJ2-1 provide the parts outside the CDR3, is GAGVSQTPSNKVTEKGKYVELRCDPISGHTALYWYRQSLGQGPEFLIYFQGTGAADDSGLPNDRFFAVRPEGSVSTLKIQRTERGDSAVYLCASSSVGGRHEQFFGPGTRLTVL.